One and the same sample provided the 18 T cell receptor beta chains below, sequenced in a study of shared clonotypes between healthy human individuals. Some clones are missing from TCRdb's copy, which holds only in-frame ones; the method was immunoSEQ multiplex PCR. Of about 530,000 clones listed, over 75% were seen once; the top ten hold around 13%. Sequenced sample: PBMCs. The origin of the receptors is a woman aged 40 to 49 in good health. Some clones in this sample may be carry-over from other donors' samples.

The chain joins TRBV4-3 to TRBJ2-7, with a possible D match to TRBD1 (6 bases). The germline V gene encodes CDR1 LGHNA and CDR2 YSLEER. The length of the CDR3 is 16 residues. Trimming took 0 bases from V and 2 from J, leaving 14 bases between them. Written as DNA, the CDR3 is TGCGCCAGCAGCCAAGATAGTCGGGGACAAGCCTACGAGCAGTACTTC. It encodes CASSQDSRGQAYEQYF.

The J gene is TRBJ2-1, the V gene TRBV7-2; D is uncertain. The CDR3 length is 11 residues. Trimming left V 4 bases short and J 6 bases short, with 4 bases between. In germline, CDR1 is SGHTA, CDR2 FQGNSA. CDR3 in amino acids: CASSSTNEQFF. The CDR3 nucleotides are TGTGCCAGCAGCTCCACCAATGAGCAGTTCTTC. Based on the CDR3 plus reference TRBV7-2 and TRBJ2-1, the full variable domain is GAGVSQSPSNKVTEKGKDVELRCDPISGHTALYWYRQSLGQGLEFLIYFQGNSAPDKSGLPSDRFSAERTGGSVSTLTIQRTQQEDSAVYLCASSSTNEQFFGPGTRLTVL.

This chain joins TRBV5-1 and TRBJ2-1; a weak D match, TRBD2 (6 bases). CDR3 length: 17 residues. CDR1 SGHRS and CDR2 YFSETQ come from the germline V gene. The V end was cut by 4 bases, the J end by 3 bases, with 20 bases between. CDR3 region: CASSLDPTRRSYNEQFF. The CDR3 region has the DNA TGCGCCAGCAGCCTTGACCCGACTAGAAGAAGCTACAATGAGCAGTTCTTC.

This sequence joins TRBV7-6 and TRBJ2-7; D not certain. With 4 bases removed from V and 5 bases from J, the gap between germline ends came to 12 bases. This CDR3 has 13 residues. From germline, CDR1 is SGHVS and CDR2 FNYEAQ. CDR3 loop: CASSSRFTDEQYF. The CDR3 DNA sequence: TGTGCCAGCAGCTCCCGGTTCACAGACGAGCAGTACTTC. Variable domain in full (rest from reference TRBV7-6 and TRBJ2-7): GAGVSQSPRYKVTKRGQDVALRCDPISGHVSLYWYRQALGQGPEFLTYFNYEAQQDKSGLPNDRFSAERPEGSISTLTIQRTEQRDSAMYRCASSSRFTDEQYFGPGTRLTVT.

The V gene is TRBV19, the J gene TRBJ2-2; D is possibly TRBD2 (6 bases). The V and J ends lost 1 base and 5 bases respectively, with 17 bases between them. The CDR3 runs to 17 residues. Per germline, CDR1 LNHDA and CDR2 SQIVND (reference sequence). This CDR3 is CASSIVSGGRWTGELFF. CDR3 sequence (DNA): TGTGCCAGTAGTATAGTCTCCGGGGGTAGATGGACCGGGGAGCTGTTTTTT.

This clone was counted a few times. V is TRBV5-1 and J is TRBJ2-1, with D maybe TRBD2 (5 bases). Germline CDR1 SGHRS, CDR2 YFSETQ. The CDR3 totals 14 residues. V lost 0 bases and J lost 4, with 8 bases in between. The CDR3 DNA sequence: TGCGCCAGCAGCTTGGGAGGGCCGTACAATGAGCAGTTCTTC. It codes for CASSLGGPYNEQFF.

The chain uses TRBV19 and TRBJ2-1; D uncertain. In germline, CDR1 is LNHDA, CDR2 SQIVND (reference sequence). V lost 5 bases and J lost 2, with 13 bases in between. The CDR3 is 15 residues long. DNA of the CDR3: TGTGCCAGTAGTTTGGGCCTAGTCGCCTACAATGAGCAGTTCTTC. Translation gives CASSLGLVAYNEQFF. Full variable domain (remainder filled in from reference TRBV19 and TRBJ2-1): DGGITQSPKYLFRKEGQNVTLSCEQNLNHDAMYWYRQDPGQGLRLIYYSQIVNDFQKGDIAEGYSVSREKKESFPLTVTSAQKNPTAFYLCASSLGLVAYNEQFFGPGTRLTVL.

The chain links TRBV7-8 to TRBJ2-2; D perhaps matches TRBD1 (6 bases). The germline V and J ends were trimmed by 5 bases and 9 bases, with 19 bases remaining between them. CDR1 is SGHVS and CDR2 is FQNEAQ in the germline V gene. The CDR3 loop spans 15 amino acids. The DNA for the CDR3 is TGTGCCAGCAGCCGGACAGCCGTTGGAAGCCGGGAGCTGTTTTTT. Its translation is CASSRTAVGSRELFF.

V gene TRBV4-3 combines with J gene TRBJ2-3; 9 bases map to TRBD2. Per germline, CDR1 LGHNA and CDR2 YSLEER. V was clipped by 1 base and J by 4 bases; unmatched bases: 9. The CDR3 totals 17 residues. The CDR3 is CASSQGEGTSLADTQYF. The CDR3 DNA sequence: TGCGCCAGCAGCCAAGGGGAAGGGACTAGCTTGGCAGATACGCAGTATTTT.

The chain couples TRBV7-3 to TRBJ1-2; D remains ambiguous. Germline CDR1 and CDR2: SGHTA and FQGTGA. The CDR3 runs 13 residues. V lost 2 bases and J lost 2, with 6 bases in between. The chain's CDR3 is CASSLDGNYGYTF. In DNA form, the CDR3 reads TGTGCCAGCAGCTTAGACGGAAACTATGGCTACACCTTC.

The chain employs TRBV19 and TRBJ2-1; 7 bases match TRBD2. CDR1 is LNHDA, CDR2 SQIVND, per germline (reference sequence). V was clipped by 4 bases and J by 5 bases; unmatched bases: 11. The CDR3 covers 16 residues. The CDR3 spells CASSTRGPGGDNEQFF. CDR3 bases: TGTGCCAGTAGTACCCGAGGGCCGGGAGGCGACAATGAGCAGTTCTTC.

The CDR3 loop reads CASSSGRDSYEQYF. The DNA for the CDR3 is TGTGCCAGCAGTAGCGGGAGGGACTCCTACGAGCAGTACTTC. V and J are TRBV6-5 and TRBJ2-7, with 10 nucleotides matching TRBD2. The V gene end was trimmed by 5 bases and the J gene end by 0 bases; junction bases not matched to a gene: 1. This CDR3 is built from 14 residues. In germline, CDR1 is MNHEY, CDR2 SVGAGI.

J is TRBJ2-3 and V is TRBV2; D is ambiguous. The CDR3 sequence is 12 residues long. V shed 7 bases and J shed 0 bases, with 5 bases lying between them. The germline gives CDR1 SNHLY, CDR2 FYNNEI. This chain's CDR3 is CASTVSTDTQYF. CDR3 nucleotide sequence: TGTGCCAGCACCGTTAGCACAGATACGCAGTATTTT.

This clone was observed a single time. This chain uses TRBV27 with TRBJ1-1, with D possibly matching TRBD1 (5 bases). V gave up 0 bases and J gave up 9 bases, with 14 bases separating them. The CDR3 runs 14 residues. Germline loops: CDR1 MNHEY, CDR2 SMNVEV (reference sequence). For the CDR3, the DNA is TGTGCCAGCAGTTTATCGCCCCCGACAGTCCAAGCTTTCTTT. Translating it yields CASSLSPPTVQAFF.

This chain uses TRBV28 with TRBJ2-1; the match to TRBD2 covers 11 bases. V shed 5 bases and J 4 bases; nucleotides not matched to a gene: 4. The V gene's germline CDR1 is MDHEN and CDR2 SYDVKM. CDR3 length: 15 amino acids. CDR3 in amino acids: CASSIAGGPYNEQFF. In nucleotides, the CDR3 is TGTGCCAGCAGTATAGCGGGAGGGCCTTACAATGAGCAGTTCTTC.

The genes are TRBV5-4 and TRBJ2-2; D gene unclear. Looked up from germline, CDR1 is SGHNT and CDR2 is YYREEE (reference sequence). The CDR3 runs to 14 residues. Trimming left V 3 bases short and J 5 bases short, with 11 bases between. The DNA of the CDR3 is TGTGCCAGCAGCTCAAGTTTGCGGACCGGGGAGCTGTTTTTT. This codes for CASSSSLRTGELFF. The entire variable domain, with the rest obtained from reference TRBV5-4 and TRBJ2-2, is as follows: ETGVTQSPTHLIKTRGQQVTLRCSSQSGHNTVSWYQQALGQGPQFIFQYYREEENGRGNFPPRFSGLQFPNYSSELNVNALELDDSALYLCASSSSLRTGELFFGEGSRLTVL.

This clone showed up just once. The chain links TRBV19 to TRBJ2-7; no definite D call. The V and J ends lost 5 bases and 4 bases respectively, with 12 bases between them. Per germline, CDR1 LNHDA and CDR2 SQIVND (reference sequence). This CDR3 is 13 amino acids long. The CDR3 is CASSRDITYEQYF. DNA of the CDR3: TGTGCCAGTAGTCGAGACATTACGTACGAGCAGTACTTC.

V is TRBV6-4 and J is TRBJ2-5, with a possible D match to TRBD1 (6 bases). The tail of the sequence fits TRBJ2-7 better, so the J call may be wrong. This CDR3 has 16 amino acids. Per germline, CDR1 MRHNA and CDR2 SNTAGT. The CDR3: CASSVKAGASSYEQYF. Here the CDR3 DNA reads TGTGCCAGCAGTGTCAAAGCAGGGGCTAGTTCCTACGAGCAGTACTTC.